This TCR beta chain was profiled in a study of yellow fever vaccine responses in identical twins. Study observations and caveats: Reported findings indicate that twins' vaccine T cell responses seemed partially convergent, partially personalized.

TCRdb called the RT-PCR reads again in MiXCR, with one record for every CDR3 protein. Found here are about 9,600 distinct CDR3 sequences, around four fifths of them singletons; the top ten hold 2% to 2.5%. Concerning this clonotype: Its antigen is as yet unknown.

The V and J ends lost 1 base and 5 bases respectively, with 10 bases between them. Germline lookup yields CDR1 SGHNT and CDR2 YYREEE (reference sequence). This CDR3 comprises 14 residues. This sequence was found in a woman aged 18-29 years who received the yellow fever vaccine. The sequencing here drew on T cells from blood (PBMCs), unsorted or a sorted subset (not recorded which), taken before or after yellow fever vaccination (not recorded which). This chain uses TRBV5-4 with TRBJ2-1; D assignment may be TRBD1 or TRBD2 (5 bases each). The CDR3 sequence is CASSLRGANNEQFF. CDR3 nucleotides: TGTGCCAGCAGCTTGAGAGGGGCAAACAATGAGCAGTTCTTC.